This TCR beta chain derives from a study of cytomegalovirus exposure and HLA in healthy donors. Profiling relied on immunoSEQ multiplex PCR, and the TCRdb table lists in-frame clones only, not all of them. The data show under 200,000 clones, 90% to 97% seen once. The V and J ends lost 6 bases and 5 bases, in that order; junction bases with no gene match: 4. CDR1 and CDR2 (germline): LNHDA, SQIVND (reference sequence). The CDR3 is 13 amino acids. The chain joins TRBV19 to TRBJ1-1, with TRBD1 identical over 9 bases. Input material: PBMCs. The sequence came from a young woman in good health and CMV-seronegative. CDR3 protein: CASRYRGLTEAFF. CDR3 in DNA: TGTGCCAGTAGGTACAGGGGGCTAACTGAAGCTTTCTTT.